This is a list of T cell receptor beta chains from one sample in a study of T cell responses to AZD1222 COVID-19 vaccine. Clones were read by immunoSEQ multiplex PCR, and TCRdb kept only the in-frame ones, dropping some. The repertoire has 150,000 to 180,000 clones, 86% of them found once; the top ten carry approximately 5.1%. Sequenced here: peripheral blood, sampled on day 0 of MenACWY control vaccination. Receptor source: an adult in good health. CDR3s include the opening cysteine and the closing phenylalanine or tryptophan. A D gene is named only where the DNA matches it firmly. Not all rows give a size; the values are once, few, many and, for expanded clones, a class.

>NA|TRBV6-5|TRBJ1-1|NA
TGTGCCAGCAGTTACGGCAGGGCGAACACTGAAGCTTTCTTT
CASSYGRANTEAFF
>once|TRBV4-1|TRBJ1-4|TRBD1
TGCGCCAGCAGCCTAGCACTCGGGACAGTCAATGAAAAACTGTTTTTT
CASSLALGTVNEKLFF
>once|TRBV24-1|TRBJ2-1|NA
TGTGCCACCAGTGATTTTAGGACTACACCCAGCTCCTACAATGAGCAGTTCTTC
CATSDFRTTPSSYNEQFF
>few|TRBV7-2|TRBJ2-7|TRBD2
TGTGCCAGCAGCTTAGATCCGCAGCGGGGACGCTACGAGCAGTACTTC
CASSLDPQRGRYEQYF
>NA|TRBV19|TRBJ1-6|NA
TGTGCCACCCGGGGGCTAGATAATTCACCCCTCCACTTT
CATRGLDNSPLHF
>NA|TRBV18|TRBJ2-3|NA
TGTGCCAGCTCACCACCCACATCAGATACGCAGTATTTT
CASSPPTSDTQYF
>NA|TRBV5-4|TRBJ1-2|NA
TGTGCCAGCAGCTTGGTTGGCAGGGAGGACTATGGCTACACCTTC
CASSLVGREDYGYTF
>NA|TRBV7-9|TRBJ1-2|TRBD1
TGTGCCAGCAGCCGGACAGGGGATAGTGATGGCTACACCTTC
CASSRTGDSDGYTF
>NA|TRBV19|TRBJ1-2|NA
TGTGCCAGTATGAGGTCCAGCAACCTTAACTATGGCTACACCTTC
CASMRSSNLNYGYTF
>NA|TRBV30|TRBJ1-4|TRBD1
TGTGCCTGGGGCCATGACAGGGGGCGAACTAATGAAAAACTGTTTTTT
CAWGHDRGRTNEKLFF
>NA|TRBV29-1|TRBJ1-2|NA
TGCAGCGTTGAGCCTGACTTACTTTACTATGGCTACACCTTC
CSVEPDLLYYGYTF
>many|TRBV7-2|TRBJ2-1|NA
TGTGCCAGCAGCTTAAGCGGAGGCTACAATGAGCAGTTCTTC
CASSLSGGYNEQFF
>NA|TRBV9|TRBJ2-1|NA
TGTGCCAGCAGCGTAGTGGGGGGATCCTACAATGAGCAGTTCTTC
CASSVVGGSYNEQFF
>NA|TRBV9|TRBJ2-1|NA
TGTGCCAGCAGCGTAGGGTTGGGGCCTATCCACAATGAGCAGTTCTTC
CASSVGLGPIHNEQFF
>once|TRBV11-2|TRBJ2-2|TRBD1
TGTGCCAGCAGCTTAGATCCGGTGCCAGGGGGCCTTGGGGACACCGGGGAGCTGTTTTTT
CASSLDPVPGGLGDTGELFF
>NA|TRBV2|TRBJ2-5|NA
TGTGCCAGCAGACGAGGTGTTGGGGAGACCCAGTACTTC
CASRRGVGETQYF
>NA|TRBV9|TRBJ1-6|NA
TGTGCCAGCAGCGTACTAGGTAATTCACCCCTCCACTTT
CASSVLGNSPLHF
>NA|TRBV5-8|TRBJ2-6|TRBD1
TGTGCCAGCAGCACGGGACAGGGCCGAAACTCTGGGGCCAACGTCCTGACTTTC
CASSTGQGRNSGANVLTF
>NA|TRBV7-6|TRBJ1-4|NA
TGTGCCAGCAGCCGCGATCAGGGTGAAAAACTGTTTTTT
CASSRDQGEKLFF
>NA|TRBV7-6|TRBJ2-2|NA
TGTGCCAGCAGCTTAGTTAGACTACCGAACACCGGGGAGCTGTTTTTT
CASSLVRLPNTGELFF
>NA|TRBV25-1|TRBJ1-3|NA
TGTGCCAGCAACGGACCGGGGGAATACACCATATATTTT
CASNGPGEYTIYF
>NA|TRBV2|TRBJ2-1|NA
TGTGCCAGCAGTGAAAGGGGCTACAATGAGCAGTTCTTC
CASSERGYNEQFF
>NA|TRBV19|TRBJ1-5|NA
TGTGCCAGTAAGGGTCCCGGGACACGGTATCAGCCCCAGCATTTT
CASKGPGTRYQPQHF
>NA|TRBV5-6|TRBJ1-4|NA
TGTGCCAGCAGCCTCACGAGTACGGGGACTAATGAAAAACTGTTTTTT
CASSLTSTGTNEKLFF
>NA|TRBV2|TRBJ1-5|NA
TGTGCCAGCGGGAAAGGGATGGGCAATCAGCCCCAGCATTTT
CASGKGMGNQPQHF
>NA|TRBV7-9|TRBJ2-5|NA
TGTGCCGGGGAGGGGGGACGGCGCGTACAAGAGACCCAGTACTTC
CAGEGGRRVQETQYF
>NA|TRBV11-2|TRBJ1-2|NA
TGTGCCAGCAGCTTAGGGAGGGGAGGCTCTAACTATGGCTACACCTTC
CASSLGRGGSNYGYTF
>NA|TRBV5-1|TRBJ2-1|NA
TGCGCCAGCAGCTTGGCCGGAACGCTCAATGAGCAGTTCTTC
CASSLAGTLNEQFF
>NA|TRBV19|TRBJ2-3|NA
TGTGCCAGCTCTTTAAGGGGGGACACAGATACGCAGTATTTT
CASSLRGDTDTQYF
>once|TRBV7-2|TRBJ2-7|TRBD2
TGTGCCAGCAGCTTTGGGACTAGCGGAAGACTAAGGGGCGAGCAGTACTTC
CASSFGTSGRLRGEQYF
>NA|TRBV28|TRBJ1-4|TRBD1
TGTGCCAGTACTGGGAGTGGCAGGGGGATGGAAAAACTGTTTTTT
CASTGSGRGMEKLFF
>NA|TRBV9|TRBJ1-6|NA
TGTGCCAGCAGCGCCTCTAACTCCTATAATTCACCCCTCCACTTT
CASSASNSYNSPLHF
>NA|TRBV28|TRBJ1-3|NA
TGTGCCAGCAACCTAAAGGACAGTACTCCTGGAAACACCATATATTTT
CASNLKDSTPGNTIYF
>NA|TRBV19|TRBJ2-3|NA
TGTGCCAGTAGTATAGGCGGCAGTTTTACGCAGTATTTT
CASSIGGSFTQYF
>NA|TRBV5-8|TRBJ2-3|NA
TGTGCCAGCAGCTTGGTGTCAGGATACACAGATACGCAGTATTTT
CASSLVSGYTDTQYF
>NA|TRBV5-4|TRBJ1-1|NA
TGTGCCAGCAGCTTAGGAGTCGGTGAAGCTTTCTTT
CASSLGVGEAFF
>NA|TRBV7-9|TRBJ2-2|TRBD2
TGTGCCAGCAGCAGCAGGACTAGCGGGGGGGCCACCGGGGAGCTGTTTTTT
CASSSRTSGGATGELFF
>NA|TRBV5-1|TRBJ2-1|NA
TGCGCCAGCAGTCAAGGGACACACAATGAGCAGTTCTTC
CASSQGTHNEQFF
>NA|TRBV9|TRBJ2-1|NA
TGTGCCAGCAGCGTGAGAGGCGGGCCCTACAATGAGCAGTTCTTC
CASSVRGGPYNEQFF
>NA|TRBV7-9|TRBJ2-3|NA
TGTGCCAGCAGCCGCAGGGGACTTGGCACAGATACGCAGTATTTT
CASSRRGLGTDTQYF
>NA|TRBV7-9|TRBJ2-3|TRBD2
TGTGCCAGCAGCCCGGGGGGGGGCACAGATACGCAGTATTTT
CASSPGGGTDTQYF
>NA|TRBV24-1|TRBJ2-2|TRBD1
TGTGCCACCGAGGAGCCAGAACAGGGGACCGGGGAGCTGTTTTTT
CATEEPEQGTGELFF
>NA|TRBV10-2|TRBJ2-3|NA
TGCGCCAGCAGTGAGCATCCGCGACTAGACCTCACAGATACGCAGTATTTT
CASSEHPRLDLTDTQYF
>NA|TRBV6-5|TRBJ1-2|NA
TGTGCCAGCAGCCCCGTTTTGGGGCCCGGCTATGGCTACACCTTC
CASSPVLGPGYGYTF
>NA|TRBV27|TRBJ2-3|TRBD2
TGTGCCAGCGGGGGTAGCGGGAGGCCCGAGTATTTT
CASGGSGRPEYF
>NA|TRBV5-1|TRBJ1-2|TRBD1
TGCGCCAGCAGCGTTAACCTGGGACAGGGGTATAGTGGCTACACCTTC
CASSVNLGQGYSGYTF
>NA|TRBV5-6|TRBJ1-5|NA
TGTGCCAGCAGCCGTGGCAGCAATCAGCCCCAGCATTTT
CASSRGSNQPQHF
>NA|TRBV21-1|TRBJ2-7|NA
TGTGCCAGCAGCGAGCCGGGTCTCTCCTACGAGCAGTACTTC
CASSEPGLSYEQYF
>NA|TRBV5-6|TRBJ2-2|NA
TGTGCCAGCAGCTATTTTGACGGGGAGGTCACCGGGGAGCTGTTTTTT
CASSYFDGEVTGELFF
>NA|TRBV19|TRBJ2-1|TRBD2
TGTGCCAGCCGTAGCGGGTCCTCCTACAATGAGCAGTTCTTC
CASRSGSSYNEQFF
>NA|TRBV30|TRBJ2-3|NA
TGTGCCTGGAGACGACAGACTGGCGGAGATACGCAGTATTTT
CAWRRQTGGDTQYF
>NA|TRBV6-2/TRBV6-3|TRBJ2-2|NA
TGTGCCAGCAGTTACCCGACGGACACATCCGGGGAGCTGTTTTTT
CASSYPTDTSGELFF
>NA|TRBV5-1|TRBJ2-4|NA
TGCGCCAGCAACCCCACCGGCGGGAACATTCAGTACTTC
CASNPTGGNIQYF
>NA|TRBV7-2|TRBJ2-7|NA
TGTGCCAGCAGCTTAGCCCACGGTGGTTTCTACGAGCAGTACTTC
CASSLAHGGFYEQYF
>NA|TRBV7-9|TRBJ1-3|NA
TGTGCTTCAGATAGCTCTGGAAACACCATATATTTT
CASDSSGNTIYF